The entry below describes one T cell receptor (beta chain). Clones were sequenced by immunoSEQ multiplex PCR, and TCRdb holds only the in-frame ones, with some missing. The table lists roughly 320,000 clones, 65% to 90% of them singletons. This CDR3 is built from 15 residues. In germline, CDR1 is SGHDN, CDR2 FVKESK. V lost 3 bases and J 0 bases, leaving 9 bases between the germline ends. These data originate in a study of blood T cell repertoires in COVID-19. The wider study: Both acute and convalescent COVID-19 samples were obtained from the United States, Italy and Spain.

This receptor was identified in a human donor in a cohort sampled during active COVID-19. Specimen: peripheral blood. The chain combines TRBV14 with TRBJ2-1, with unresolved D. The CDR3 coding sequence is TGTGCCAGCAGCCAGGGCATCTACTCCTACAATGAGCAGTTCTTC. Amino acid sequence: CASSQGIYSYNEQFF.